Presented here are 23 T cell receptor beta chains from one specimen sequenced in a study of human T cells and chemical hapten exposure. One entry per CDR3 protein, called by TCRdb with MiXCR from the RACE reads. This sample has 80,000 to 95,000 distinct CDR3 sequences, with around 9.6% found just once. Time point of the sample: pre-sensitization, week 0. Treatment reported: therapeutic diphenylcyclopropenone sensitization with weekly scalp DPC. The specimen comprised whole blood, sampled in connection with sensitization to the hapten diphenylcyclopropenone (DPC). The source is a woman between 40 and 55 years old with alopecia areata. Some clones in this sample may be carry-over from other donors' samples.

This clonotype was seen many times. J is TRBJ2-3 and V is TRBV7-2; the match to TRBD2 covers 8 bases. This CDR3 is built from 15 residues. Germline CDR1 SGHTA, CDR2 FQGNSA. J lost 5 bases, V lost 6 bases, and 10 bases had no gene match. This CDR3 is CASSGGGGFGDTQYF. The CDR3 region has the DNA TGTGCCAGCAGTGGAGGCGGGGGGTTTGGAGATACGCAGTATTTT. The whole variable domain, filled in from reference TRBV7-2 and TRBJ2-3, reads GAGVSQSPSNKVTEKGKDVELRCDPISGHTALYWYRQSLGQGLEFLIYFQGNSAPDKSGLPSDRFSAERTGGSVSTLTIQRTQQEDSAVYLCASSGGGGFGDTQYFGPGTRLTVL.

This clonotype occurred a few times. This chain links TRBV6-2 or TRBV6-3 with TRBJ2-5, with TRBD2 matching 15 bases. The CDR3 spans 19 residues. Germline values: CDR1 MNHEY, CDR2 SVGEGT. Trimming took 2 bases from V and 0 from J; bases not matched to a gene: 7. The CDR3 region is CASSYPTGTSGGYQETQYF. CDR3 DNA sequence: TGTGCCAGCAGTTACCCGACCGGGACTAGCGGGGGGTACCAAGAGACCCAGTACTTC.

This clonotype was found many times. V gene TRBV13 combines with J gene TRBJ1-6; 7 nucleotides align to TRBD1. The germline V gene has CDR1 PRHDT and CDR2 FYEKMQ (reference sequence). This CDR3 spans 15 amino acids. The junction had 5 bases not matched to a gene; V was cut back by 4 bases and J by 5 bases. The CDR3 sequence: CASSSETGNNSPLHF. CDR3 coding DNA: TGTGCCAGCAGCTCAGAGACAGGGAATAATTCACCCCTCCACTTT.

In this sample, this clonotype turned up many times. The rearrangement joins TRBV12-3 or TRBV12-4 to TRBJ1-2, with D perhaps TRBD1 (5 bases). The CDR3 runs to 16 residues. V was shortened by 3 bases and J by 8 bases, with 22 bases between the two germline ends. CDR3 sequence: CASSFPLEGQHLGYTF. DNA of the CDR3: TGTGCCAGCAGTTTTCCACTGGAGGGGCAGCATCTAGGCTACACCTTC.

This clonotype was observed many times. The rearrangement links TRBV11-2 to TRBJ2-2, with unresolved D. The V gene's germline CDR1 is SGHAT and CDR2 FQNNGV. V was clipped by 1 base and J by 5 bases, with 8 bases between them. The CDR3 extends over 14 amino acids. CDR3 sequence: CASSLVLRTGELFF. The CDR3 DNA is TGTGCCAGCAGCTTAGTGCTGCGGACCGGGGAGCTGTTTTTT.

The CDR3 loop is CASRPGLAGETQYF. The CDR3 DNA reads TGCGCCAGCAGGCCGGGACTAGCGGGAGAGACCCAGTACTTC. The chain employs TRBV5-1 and TRBJ2-5, with 12 bases matching TRBD2. J gave up 4 bases and V 5 bases, and 3 bases lay outside the gene matches. This CDR3 is built from 14 residues. Germline V gene lookup returns CDR1 SGHRS and CDR2 YFSETQ.

J is TRBJ2-3 and V is TRBV5-1, with D uncertain. This CDR3 is 14 amino acids long. Trimming pared 4 bases from V and 3 bases from J, leaving 12 bases between. Germline lookup yields CDR1 SGHRS and CDR2 YFSETQ. CDR3 in DNA: TGCGCCAGCAGCCCGGGTCGGATGACAGATACGCAGTATTTT. Translation gives CASSPGRMTDTQYF.

In its sample, this clonotype was seen a few times. V usage is TRBV3-1 and J usage is TRBJ1-3; the D gene is possibly TRBD1 (5 bases). Per germline, CDR1 LGHDT and CDR2 YNNKEL (reference sequence). This CDR3 has 17 amino acids. The V end lost 3 bases, the J end lost 4 bases, and 19 bases lay between the germline ends. The CDR3: CASSHESNRRSGNTIYF. The CDR3 nucleotides read TGTGCCAGCAGCCACGAATCAAACAGGAGGTCCGGAAACACCATATATTTT.

This clonotype was detected many times. The genes are TRBV4-3 and TRBJ1-2; 9 bases map to TRBD1. J lost 2 bases, V lost 3 bases, and 7 bases had no gene match. Germline CDR1 is LGHNA and CDR2 is YSLEER. The length of the CDR3 is 16 residues. This CDR3 is CASSQGGQGRNYGYTF. The CDR3 nucleotides read TGCGCCAGCAGCCAGGGCGGACAGGGGAGGAACTATGGCTACACCTTC.

J is TRBJ1-3 and V is TRBV4-1; 7 bases map to TRBD1. CDR1 and CDR2 (germline): MGHRA, YSYEKL. CDR3 size: 16 residues. The V segment lost 4 bases and the J segment 0 bases; nucleotides outside the gene matches: 6. Here the CDR3 DNA reads TGCGCCAGCAGCCCCGGACAGGACTACTCTGGAAACACCATATATTTT. This translates into CASSPGQDYSGNTIYF.

This clonotype was observed many times. The chain couples TRBV11-3 to TRBJ2-1; D unclear. From germline, CDR1 is SGHNT and CDR2 YENEEA. The V gene lost 3 bases and the J gene lost 5 bases, with 11 bases spanning the gap. The CDR3 covers 14 residues. CDR3 sequence reads: CASSLNWANNEQFF. The DNA for the CDR3 is TGTGCCAGCAGCTTGAATTGGGCGAACAATGAGCAGTTCTTC.

There are many counts of this clonotype. V gene TRBV24-1 combines with J gene TRBJ2-7; tentatively, D is TRBD1 (6 bases). Germline CDR1 and CDR2: KGHDR and SFDVKD. Trimming took off 3 bases at V and 0 bases at J, with 14 bases between the two ends. This CDR3 has 16 amino acids. The chain's CDR3 is CATSDPRQDSSYEQYF. The CDR3 DNA reads as TGTGCCACCAGTGATCCCCGACAGGATAGCTCCTACGAGCAGTACTTC.

For this clonotype: The junction does not match germline at one end; this may be a read error. This sequence joins TRBV12-3 or TRBV12-4 and TRBJ2-5, with 11 bases aligning to TRBD2. This CDR3 contains 18 residues. The CDR3 region has the DNA TGTGCCAACAGTTTCGGCCTAGCGGGGGGACTGGGAAGGGAGACCCAGTACTTC. It is translated as CANSFGLAGGLGRETQYF.

At least ten counts were recorded for this clonotype. V and J are TRBV18 and TRBJ2-7; TRBD1 aligns across 10 bases. Looked up from germline, CDR1 is KGHSH and CDR2 is LQKENI. V gave up 5 bases and J gave up 3 bases; unmatched junction bases: 13. The CDR3 consists of 17 residues. In nucleotides, the CDR3 is TGTGCCAGCTCAGCGGGACAGGGGAAGGGGGTGTACTACGAGCAGTACTTC. The encoded protein is CASSAGQGKGVYYEQYF.

A few counts support this clonotype. The chain joins TRBV7-2 to TRBJ1-4, with D tentatively TRBD1 (6 bases). The germline V gene has CDR1 SGHTA and CDR2 FQGNSA. CDR3 length equals 15 residues. V lost 5 bases to trimming and J lost 8 bases, with 18 bases between them. CDR3 protein: CASSPGGQGREKLFF. The DNA for the CDR3 is TGTGCCAGCAGCCCGGGGGGCCAGGGGCGCGAAAAACTGTTTTTT.

The chain links TRBV9 to TRBJ1-2; D not certain. The CDR3 has 14 residues. Germline lookup yields CDR1 SGDLS and CDR2 YYNGEE. Trimming pared 7 bases from V and 7 bases from J, leaving 20 bases between. CDR3 bases: TGTGCCAGCGGGTCCCCAAGTCGGGAGTTTGGCTACACCTTC. This codes for CASGSPSREFGYTF.

The chain joins TRBV7-2 to TRBJ2-7; 7 nucleotides align to TRBD2. This CDR3 is 13 amino acids long. The germline V gene has CDR1 SGHTA and CDR2 FQGNSA. The trim removed 5 bases at V and 5 bases at J, leaving 6 bases unmatched. CDR3 region: CASSPRAGDEQYF. The CDR3 nucleotides are TGTGCCAGCAGCCCGCGCGCGGGGGACGAGCAGTACTTC.

This clonotype was detected ten times or more. The genes are TRBV6-5 and TRBJ1-6; 10 bases match TRBD1. The V and J ends lost 6 bases and 10 bases, in that order; junction bases with no gene match: 9. Germline V gives CDR1 MNHEY, CDR2 SVGAGI. This CDR3 spans 15 amino acids. The DNA of the CDR3 is TGTGCCAGCAGCCGACAGGGGGCAGACCGATCACCCCTCCACTTT. Encoded protein: CASSRQGADRSPLHF.

Many counts were recorded for this clonotype. V gene TRBV10-3 combines with J gene TRBJ2-7, with D unresolved. Trimming cost V 0 bases and J 4 bases, with 22 bases left between them. Germline loops: CDR1 ENHRY, CDR2 SYGVKD. The CDR3 extends over 18 amino acids. The CDR3 coding sequence is TGTGCCATCAGTGAGTCGAATCTGCGCCCAAACCGCCCTTACGAGCAGTACTTC. Translation: CAISESNLRPNRPYEQYF.

The gene calls are TRBV5-4 and TRBJ1-4; D is unresolved. Trimming removed 4 bases at V and 3 bases at J, with 13 bases between. The CDR3 sequence is 15 residues long. Germline V lookup: CDR1 SGHNT, CDR2 YYREEE (reference sequence). CDR3 amino acids: CASSGSGAANEKLFF. The CDR3 region has the DNA TGTGCCAGCAGCGGGTCAGGAGCGGCTAATGAAAAACTGTTTTTT.

The J gene is TRBJ2-7, the V gene TRBV7-2; D gene uncertain. The V end lost 5 bases, the J end lost 0 bases, and 11 bases lay between the germline ends. Germline CDR1 reads SGHTA; CDR2 reads FQGNSA. This CDR3 region has 14 residues. CDR3 coding DNA: TGTGCCAGCAGCCTTCGACTCGCCTCCTACGAGCAGTACTTC. Protein product: CASSLRLASYEQYF.

The V call is TRBV13, the J call TRBJ2-1; TRBD2 matches 13 bases. Germline-derived CDR1 and CDR2 are PRHDT and FYEKMQ (reference sequence). The CDR3 has 16 amino acids. Trimming cost V 3 bases and J 8 bases; bases outside gene matches: 7. The CDR3 sequence is CASSFRLAGGTYEQFF. CDR3 bases: TGTGCCAGCAGCTTTAGACTAGCGGGGGGTACTTATGAGCAGTTCTTC.

This clonotype occurred many times. The rearrangement joins TRBV3-1 to TRBJ1-1, with a tentative D call TRBD1 (5 bases). CDR3 length: 14 amino acids. V was clipped by 5 bases and J by 4 bases, with 14 bases between them. Germline values: CDR1 LGHDT, CDR2 YNNKEL (reference sequence). This CDR3 is CASSGTGQGTEAFF. In DNA, the CDR3 is TGTGCCAGCAGCGGGACCGGGCAGGGCACTGAAGCTTTCTTT. Full variable domain (remainder filled in from reference TRBV3-1 and TRBJ1-1): DTAVSQTPKYLVTQMGNDKSIKCEQNLGHDTMYWYKQDSKKFLKIMFSYNNKELIINETVPNRFSPKSPDKAHLNLHINSLELGDSAVYFCASSGTGQGTEAFFGQGTRLTVV.